Sequencing of this T cell receptor beta chain was carried out in a study of graft-versus-host responses after intestinal transplantation. This clone appeared a single time. This CDR3 contains 12 residues. CDR1 is LNHDA, CDR2 SQIVND, per germline (reference sequence). V was trimmed by 4 bases and J by 9 bases, leaving 11 bases between them. Profiled with immunoSEQ multiplex PCR; TCRdb holds only in-frame clones, not every one. The sample records around 96,000 clones, more than 80% being singletons. The sample in question was PBMCs, obtained roughly 410 days after intestinal transplant. This clonotype was obtained from a human patient who received an intestinal transplant, so some T cells may come from the graft donor. The chain joins TRBV19 to TRBJ2-3, with D unclear. CDR3 nucleotide sequence: TGTGCCAGTAGTACCGTCTTTGGGACGCAGTATTTT. It is translated as CASSTVFGTQYF.